The rows below give T cell receptor beta chains drawn from one sample of a study of cytomegalovirus exposure and HLA in healthy donors. Clones were sequenced by immunoSEQ multiplex PCR, and TCRdb holds only the in-frame ones, with some missing. The table has about 98,000 clones, roughly 70% seen once. Input material: PBMCs. These receptors were taken from a male donor in good health and CMV-seronegative. Both conserved end residues are part of each CDR3. Fields, in order: clone size, D gene, V gene, J gene, CDR3 protein, CDR3 DNA. The D gene is left open where the match is weak. Part of the rows lack a size; the others show once, few, many or a class for expanded clones.

abundance: NA; d_gene: NA; v_gene: TRBV11-2; j_gene: TRBJ2-3; CDR3aa: CASSHGAGPTDTQYF; CDR3nt: TGTGCCAGCAGCCATGGGGCGGGACCCACAGATACGCAGTATTTT
abundance: NA; d_gene: NA; v_gene: TRBV4-1; j_gene: TRBJ2-1; CDR3aa: CASSQGASRVDYNEQFF; CDR3nt: TGCGCCAGCAGCCAAGGGGCAAGCAGGGTCGACTACAATGAGCAGTTCTTC
abundance: NA; d_gene: TRBD2; v_gene: TRBV28; j_gene: TRBJ2-1; CDR3aa: CASSIPGLPYNEQFF; CDR3nt: TGTGCCAGCAGTATACCGGGACTACCTTACAATGAGCAGTTCTTC
abundance: NA; d_gene: NA; v_gene: TRBV28; j_gene: TRBJ1-1; CDR3aa: CASSLSYGTRQAFF; CDR3nt: TGTGCCAGCAGTTTATCCTACGGGACAAGACAAGCTTTCTTT
abundance: NA; d_gene: NA; v_gene: TRBV28; j_gene: TRBJ2-1; CDR3aa: CASSLGVSSYNEQFF; CDR3nt: TGTGCCAGCAGTTTGGGCGTAAGCTCCTACAATGAGCAGTTCTTC
abundance: NA; d_gene: TRBD1; v_gene: TRBV14; j_gene: TRBJ2-2; CDR3aa: CASSQTGDGTYRRTGELFF; CDR3nt: TGTGCCAGCAGCCAGACAGGGGACGGGACGTACCGGCGCACCGGGGAGCTGTTTTTT
abundance: NA; d_gene: NA; v_gene: TRBV6-5; j_gene: TRBJ1-6; CDR3aa: CASSRQGRNSPLHF; CDR3nt: TGTGCCAGCAGTAGGCAGGGTAGGAATTCACCCCTCCACTTT
abundance: NA; d_gene: NA; v_gene: TRBV5-3; j_gene: TRBJ1-4; CDR3aa: CARSSIPDEKLFF; CDR3nt: TGTGCCAGAAGCTCGATCCCGGATGAAAAACTGTTTTTT
abundance: few; d_gene: TRBD2; v_gene: TRBV14; j_gene: TRBJ2-2; CDR3aa: CASSPLSGRNTGELFF; CDR3nt: TGTGCCAGCAGCCCCCTTAGCGGGAGGAATACCGGGGAGCTGTTTTTT
abundance: NA; d_gene: TRBD1; v_gene: TRBV10-2; j_gene: TRBJ1-4; CDR3aa: CASSDGQVATNEKLFF; CDR3nt: TGCGCCAGCAGTGACGGACAGGTTGCAACTAATGAAAAACTGTTTTTT
abundance: NA; d_gene: NA; v_gene: TRBV29-1; j_gene: TRBJ1-2; CDR3aa: CSAAATANYGYTF; CDR3nt: TGCAGCGCGGCGGCGACAGCTAACTATGGCTACACCTTC
abundance: NA; d_gene: TRBD1; v_gene: TRBV29-1; j_gene: TRBJ1-1; CDR3aa: CSVRTGNTEAFF; CDR3nt: TGCAGCGTTAGGACAGGGAACACTGAAGCTTTCTTT
abundance: few; d_gene: NA; v_gene: TRBV29-1; j_gene: TRBJ1-2; CDR3aa: CSVESVESGYTF; CDR3nt: TGCAGCGTTGAATCCGTTGAGAGTGGCTACACCTTC
abundance: few; d_gene: NA; v_gene: TRBV11-2; j_gene: TRBJ2-7; CDR3aa: CASSLESTGGPSYEQYF; CDR3nt: TGTGCCAGCAGCTTAGAATCGACGGGCGGGCCCTCCTACGAGCAGTACTTC
abundance: NA; d_gene: NA; v_gene: TRBV11-2; j_gene: TRBJ2-1; CDR3aa: CASSPGRGSYNEQFF; CDR3nt: TGTGCCAGCAGCCCTGGCAGGGGATCCTACAATGAGCAGTTCTTC